This T cell receptor (beta chain) originates from a study of shared clonotypes between healthy human individuals. Regarding this clone: Other DNA sequences from this sample encode an identical CDR3 as well.

Sequencing was at deep level. Amplification in unsorted PBMC replicate PCRs started from around 0.3 ug DNA, which equals 28,000 or so T cell genomes. This table comes from immunoSEQ multiplex PCR, and its TCRdb copy is limited to in-frame clones, with some not included. The sample has some 450,000 clones, 70% to 80% seen once; the top ten hold around 12%. The CDR3 is 13 amino acids. Germline assignment: CDR1 GTSNPN and CDR2 SVGIG (reference sequence). The junction had 4 bases not matched to a gene; V was cut back by 0 bases and J by 8 bases. All donors were healthy HIV-negative adults lacking recent acute infections or vaccinations.

The rearrangement links TRBV30 to TRBJ1-2, with 9 bases lining up with TRBD1. The clonotype was recovered from a woman aged 40 to 50 in good health. Some clones in this sample may be carry-over from other donors' samples. Sample: PBMCs. CDR3 sequence reads: CAWSVGTGYGYTF. CDR3 DNA sequence: TGTGCCTGGAGTGTGGGGACAGGGTACGGCTACACCTTC.